One and the same sample provided the 30 T cell receptor beta chains below, sequenced in a study of blood T cells in healthy people across ages. A J-beta primer mix and a sample-barcoded 5' primer were used in a second PCR of roughly 7 to 12 cycles. In TCRdb, the 5' RACE reads were re-called with MiXCR into one record per CDR3 protein. The sample has 800,000 or so distinct CDR3 sequences; about 25% are singletons. Separately, the same data were catalogued under a study of T cells of mothers and their children.

The sample was blood. The receptors here all came from a boy between 5 and 17 years old in good health.

The sample holds a few counts of this clonotype. At one boundary the junction diverges from the germline segment, which might be a read error. The V gene is TRBV29-1, the J gene TRBJ2-3; 7 bases are a match to TRBD2. The CDR3 totals 11 residues. CDR1 is SQVTM, CDR2 ANQGSEA, per germline. The DNA of the CDR3 is TGTGGCGGGAGTGGGATAGATACGCAGTATTTT. This encodes CGGSGIDTQYF.

The DNA for the CDR3 is TGCGCCAGCAGCCAGGGACAGAGACCCGAAGAGACCCAGTACTTC. Its protein is CASSQGQRPEETQYF. This chain connects TRBV5-1 to TRBJ2-5; 7 nucleotides align to TRBD1. This CDR3 spans 15 amino acids. Germline CDR1 SGHRS, CDR2 YFSETQ. V dropped 4 bases and J dropped 3; count of bases not matched to a gene: 9. The whole variable domain, filled in from reference TRBV5-1 and TRBJ2-5, reads KAGVTQTPRYLIKTRGQQVTLSCSPISGHRSVSWYQQTPGQGLQFLFEYFSETQRNKGNFPGRFSGRQFSNSRSEMNVSTLELGDSALYLCASSQGQRPEETQYFGPGTRLLVL.

The sample holds a few counts of this clonotype. The gene calls are TRBV12-3 or TRBV12-4 and TRBJ1-5, with 7 bases identical to TRBD1. This CDR3 is 15 amino acids long. J was trimmed by 3 bases and V by 5 bases; bases with no gene match: 7. This CDR3 reads CASSRTGTDNQPQHF. Here the CDR3 DNA reads TGTGCCAGCAGTCGAACCGGGACAGACAATCAGCCCCAGCATTTT.

This clonotype was detected a few times. This sequence joins TRBV7-2 and TRBJ2-4; TRBD1 is a possible D gene (6 bases). V was trimmed by 5 bases and J by 8 bases, leaving 16 bases between them. This CDR3 has 14 amino acids. Germline CDR1 is SGHTA and CDR2 is FQGNSA. CDR3 sequence: CASSPRGSLDIQYF. In nucleotides, the CDR3 is TGTGCCAGCAGCCCAAGGGGGAGTTTAGACATTCAGTACTTC.

This clonotype was picked up a small number of times. The germline gene is not matched at one end of the junction; a read error may be the cause. The genes are TRBV20-1 and TRBJ2-5; 10 bases are shared with TRBD2. CDR3 size: 16 residues. From germline, CDR1 is DFQATT and CDR2 SNEGSKA (reference sequence). The CDR3 region is CSASIAGGLRQEAQYF. The CDR3 region has the DNA TGCAGTGCTAGTATAGCGGGGGGCCTTCGTCAAGAGGCCCAGTACTTC.

The chain links TRBV6-2 or TRBV6-3 to TRBJ2-1; 8 positions match TRBD1. Trimming took 2 bases from V and 7 from J; bases not matched to a gene: 4. CDR1 and CDR2 from the germline V gene are MNHEY and SVGEGT. This CDR3 region has 14 residues. Here the CDR3 reads CASSYRDRSNEQFF. In nucleotides, the CDR3 is TGTGCCAGCAGTTACCGGGACAGGTCGAATGAGCAGTTCTTC.

J is TRBJ2-7 and V is TRBV6-4; TRBD1 matches 8 bases. This CDR3 region has 15 residues. Germline assignment: CDR1 MRHNA and CDR2 SNTAGT. V lost 4 bases, J lost 3 bases, and 8 bases stayed unmatched. CDR3 sequence reads: CASSVHRGLDYEQYF. The CDR3 coding sequence is TGTGCCAGCAGTGTCCACAGGGGGTTGGACTACGAGCAGTACTTC.

The V call is TRBV25-1, the J call TRBJ1-2; the D is unclear. The germline V gene encodes CDR1 MGHDK and CDR2 SYGVNS. Trimming shortened V by 0 bases and J by 6 bases, and 14 bases separated the two germline ends. There are 15 residues in the CDR3. The CDR3 DNA reads as TGTGCCAGCAGTGAATATTTCGAGGGCTGGAATGGCTACACCTTC. Protein: CASSEYFEGWNGYTF.

The chain is built from TRBV7-9 and TRBJ2-7; D is perhaps TRBD1 or TRBD2 (6 bases each). CDR3 length equals 16 residues. CDR1 is SEHNR and CDR2 is FQNEAQ in the germline V gene (reference sequence). V lost 0 bases, J lost 5 bases, and 17 bases lay in between. CDR3 region: CASSLAEGHHRHEQYF. The CDR3, as DNA: TGTGCCAGCAGCTTAGCGGAGGGACACCACCGCCACGAGCAGTACTTC.

The chain combines TRBV6-6 with TRBJ2-1; 7 positions match TRBD2. Germline values: CDR1 MNHNY, CDR2 SVGAGI (reference sequence). The CDR3 has 18 amino acids. After removal of 6 bases from V and 0 bases from J, the junction contained 14 bases not matched to a gene. For the CDR3, the DNA is TGTGCCAGCAGCACCACACTCCTAGCGGAGAGCTCCTACAATGAGCAGTTCTTC. Amino acid sequence: CASSTTLLAESSYNEQFF.

In DNA, the CDR3 is TGTGCCAGCAACTTAGCGGGAGGCATCTCCTACGAGCAGTACTTC. This encodes CASNLAGGISYEQYF. This rearrangement joins TRBV28 to TRBJ2-5; 10 positions agree with TRBD2. The J call may be mistaken, given a closer DNA end match to TRBJ2-7. The CDR3 spans 15 residues. CDR1 is MDHEN, CDR2 SYDVKM, per germline.

CDR3 in amino acids: CSVGVQNEQYF. Here the CDR3 DNA reads TGCAGCGTTGGTGTCCAGAACGAGCAGTACTTC. This rearrangement joins TRBV29-1 to TRBJ2-7; the D is unclear. Germline loops: CDR1 SQVTM, CDR2 ANQGSEA. The V end lost 4 bases, the J end lost 5 bases, and 9 bases lay between the germline ends. The CDR3 is 11 residues long.

This clonotype was seen only a few times. The chain uses TRBV29-1 and TRBJ2-1, with 9 bases aligning to TRBD1. V was pared by 6 bases and J by 7 bases, with 10 bases of the junction left unmatched. Per germline, CDR1 SQVTM and CDR2 ANQGSEA. This CDR3 has 14 residues. CDR3 loop: CSVGQGLGLNEQFF. For the CDR3, the DNA is TGCAGCGTGGGACAGGGTCTGGGGCTGAATGAGCAGTTCTTC.

This rearrangement joins TRBV7-9 to TRBJ2-5; TRBD2 agrees at 7 bases. The J call may not be correct, given that the DNA end is closer to TRBJ2-1. Looked up from germline, CDR1 is SEHNR and CDR2 is FQNEAQ (reference sequence). The CDR3 totals 12 residues. The CDR3 nucleotides read TGTGCCAGCACCCCGGGGGGAGGTGAGCAGTTCTTC. Amino acid sequence: CASTPGGGEQFF.

Ten or more counts support this clonotype. This chain links TRBV15 with TRBJ1-4; weak D call: TRBD1 (6 bases). CDR1 and CDR2 from the germline V gene are LNHNV and YYDKDF (reference sequence). Trimming pared 3 bases from V and 8 bases from J, leaving 25 bases between. The CDR3 is made up of 18 amino acids. CDR3 sequence: CATSSFAGQDRLTEKLFF. CDR3 nucleotide sequence: TGTGCCACCAGCAGCTTTGCAGGCCAGGACAGATTAACCGAAAAACTGTTTTTT.

This sequence joins TRBV3-1 and TRBJ1-1; D not resolved. CDR3 size: 12 residues. Germline assignment: CDR1 LGHDT and CDR2 YNNKEL (reference sequence). The V end was cut by 6 bases, the J end by 3 bases, with 8 bases between. The CDR3 nucleotides are TGTGCCAGCAGGACTGGTGACACTGAAGCTTTCTTT. This encodes CASRTGDTEAFF.

The chain carries TRBV7-3 and TRBJ2-3, with 10 bases matching TRBD2. Germline V gene data show CDR1 as SGHTA and CDR2 as FQGTGA. The J segment lost 2 bases and the V segment lost 5 bases, leaving 4 bases of the junction unmatched. This CDR3 contains 15 residues. The CDR3: CASSRLAGVTDTQYF. In nucleotides, the CDR3 is TGTGCCAGCAGCCGGCTAGCGGGAGTCACAGATACGCAGTATTTT.

This rearrangement joins TRBV6-5 to TRBJ1-2; weak D call: TRBD1 (6 bases). The germline gives CDR1 MNHEY, CDR2 SVGAGI. Trimming removed 0 bases from V and 8 bases from J, with 13 bases in between. The length of the CDR3 is 14 residues. This CDR3 reads CASSYSGGLVGYTF. The CDR3 DNA is TGTGCCAGCAGTTACTCAGGGGGGTTAGTAGGCTACACCTTC.

This clonotype was counted only a few times. The chain is built from TRBV6-5 and TRBJ2-7; no clear D. Germline V gene sequence: CDR1 MNHEY, CDR2 SVGAGI. The V gene lost 4 bases and the J gene lost 2 bases, with 9 bases spanning the gap. The CDR3 consists of 13 residues. The CDR3 sequence: CASSLKVPYEQYF. The CDR3 nucleotides read TGTGCCAGCAGTTTGAAGGTGCCCTACGAGCAGTACTTC.

This clonotype has more than one count but fewer than ten. This CDR3 reads CASSSMAQAEQYF. In nucleotides, the CDR3 is TGTGCCAGCAGCTCTATGGCCCAAGCGGAGCAGTACTTC. The chain is built from TRBV7-2 and TRBJ2-7; D gene ambiguous. The V gene lost 4 bases and the J gene lost 7 bases, with 14 bases spanning the gap. This CDR3 is 13 amino acids long. Germline V gives CDR1 SGHTA, CDR2 FQGNSA.

This chain links TRBV18 with TRBJ1-4; TRBD1 agrees at 7 bases. The CDR3 has 16 amino acids. V dropped 6 bases and J dropped 0; count of bases not matched to a gene: 7. Looked up from germline, CDR1 is KGHSH and CDR2 is LQKENI. The CDR3 bases are TGTGCCAGCTCCTGGACAGGAGATGCAACTAATGAAAAACTGTTTTTT. Protein: CASSWTGDATNEKLFF.

The J gene is TRBJ1-4, the V gene TRBV20-1; D not resolved. CDR3 length: 15 amino acids. With 6 bases removed from V and 8 bases from J, the gap between germline ends came to 22 bases. CDR1 DFQATT and CDR2 SNEGSKA come from the germline V gene (reference sequence). The CDR3 DNA reads TGCAGTGCCCCCGCATTAGGTCAGGCCTCAGAAAAACTGTTTTTT. Protein sequence: CSAPALGQASEKLFF.

The CDR3 is CSVGTVLTYEQYF. In nucleotides, the CDR3 is TGCAGCGTGGGGACTGTTCTGACTTACGAGCAGTACTTC. The chain uses TRBV29-1 and TRBJ2-7, with D tentatively TRBD2 (6 bases). The CDR3 covers 13 residues. V was shortened by 6 bases and J by 4 bases, with 16 bases between the two germline ends. Per germline, CDR1 SQVTM and CDR2 ANQGSEA.

This clonotype came up a few times. The chain uses TRBV7-9 and TRBJ1-1, with D tentatively TRBD1 (5 bases). Trimming pared 6 bases from V and 4 bases from J, leaving 15 bases between. The CDR3 loop spans 14 amino acids. Germline assignment: CDR1 SEHNR and CDR2 FQNEAQ (reference sequence). The CDR3 DNA reads as TGTGCCAGCAGGGCCGGGGCCCAAAGCACTGAAGCTTTCTTT. This translates into CASRAGAQSTEAFF. The variable domain in full, completed from reference TRBV7-9 and TRBJ1-1, reads DTGVSQNPRHKITKRGQNVTFRCDPISEHNRLYWYRQTLGQGPEFLTYFQNEAQLEKSRLLSDRFSAERPKGSFSTLEIQRTEQGDSAMYLCASRAGAQSTEAFFGQGTRLTVV.

This clonotype was picked up many times. The CDR3 region is CASSELSGELFF. CDR3 coding DNA: TGTGCCAGCAGTGAATTATCCGGGGAGCTGTTTTTT. The chain links TRBV25-1 to TRBJ2-2; D is uncertain. The CDR3 sequence is 12 residues long. V was pared by 1 base and J by 6 bases, with 3 bases between. Per germline, CDR1 MGHDK and CDR2 SYGVNS.

This chain connects TRBV20-1 to TRBJ2-7; 15 nucleotides agree with TRBD2. The CDR3 extends over 16 amino acids. Germline CDR1 is DFQATT and CDR2 is SNEGSKA (reference sequence). J was trimmed by 4 bases and V by 5 bases; bases with no gene match: 9. The CDR3 loop reads CSAEGGTSGGLYEQYF. CDR3 in DNA: TGCAGTGCTGAGGGCGGGACTAGCGGGGGGTTATACGAGCAGTACTTC.

The V and J genes are TRBV9 and TRBJ2-1; D perhaps matches TRBD2 (5 bases). This CDR3 comprises 12 residues. Germline CDR1 and CDR2: SGDLS and YYNGEE. The V end was cut by 3 bases, the J end by 7 bases, with 8 bases between. The CDR3 here is CASSATGNEQFF. As DNA, the CDR3 is TGTGCCAGCAGCGCCACGGGGAATGAGCAGTTCTTC.

This clonotype came up a few times. The chain couples TRBV21-1 to TRBJ2-5; no DNA check was done on the table's D call, TRBD1. TRBV21-1 is designated a pseudogene. There are 14 residues in the CDR3. CDR3 in amino acids: CASSKGGPLGEQYF. CDR3 bases: TGTGCCAGCAGCAAAGGGGGGCCACTGGGTGAGCAGTACTTC.

This clonotype was observed a few times. The rearrangement joins TRBV11-3 to TRBJ1-1; D is ambiguous. In germline, CDR1 is SGHNT, CDR2 YENEEA. This CDR3 is 12 amino acids long. V was trimmed by 6 bases and J by 2 bases, leaving 7 bases between them. CDR3 amino acids: CASSFDNTEAFF. The CDR3 bases are TGTGCCAGCAGTTTCGACAACACTGAAGCTTTCTTT.

The chain links TRBV7-9 to TRBJ2-7; D gene uncertain. V was cut by 1 base and J by 3 bases, with 7 bases left in between. The CDR3 is 13 amino acids. Germline loops: CDR1 SEHNR, CDR2 FQNEAQ (reference sequence). As DNA, the CDR3 is TGTGCCAGCAGCTTAGGACACCGCTACGAGCAGTACTTC. Translated, it gives CASSLGHRYEQYF.